The 10 T cell receptor beta chains given below trace back to one sample, sequenced in a study of CD8 T cells in Susac syndrome. After extraction with the RNeasy kit, roughly 0.45 to 1 ug of the RNA was reverse transcribed using random hexamers. TCRdb reanalysed the immunoSEQ multiplex PCR reads using MiXCR and keeps one entry per CDR3 protein. The table lists 100,000 to 150,000 distinct CDR3 sequences, over 85% of them singletons, with roughly 0.08% in the top ten. Sequenced: CD4+ T cells from PBMCs. Receptors were obtained from a human donor in good health.

CDR3 bases: TGTGCCAGCAGCCCAAGAGGGGACAGGTCGCCCCAGCATTTT. Encoded protein: CASSPRGDRSPQHF. The chain employs TRBV7-2 and TRBJ1-5, with TRBD1 matching over 8 bases. Germline trimming cut 5 bases from V and 9 bases from J; bases unmatched to any gene: 9. Germline-derived CDR1 and CDR2 are SGHTA and FQGNSA. This CDR3 has 14 amino acids.

This clonotype was detected once. This chain's CDR3 is CASSIRGSSYEQYF. The CDR3 DNA sequence: TGTGCCAGTAGTATACGGGGAAGCTCCTACGAGCAGTACTTC. The chain uses TRBV19 and TRBJ2-7; TRBD2 is a possible D gene (5 bases). V shed 2 bases and J shed 0 bases, with 8 bases lying between them. The V gene's germline CDR1 is LNHDA and CDR2 SQIVND (reference sequence). The length of the CDR3 is 14 residues.

This chain joins TRBV20-1 and TRBJ1-1; possibly TRBD1 for D (5 bases). Germline V gene sequence: CDR1 DFQATT, CDR2 SNEGSKA (reference sequence). Trimming stripped 6 bases from V and 2 bases from J, with 13 bases between. The CDR3 has 13 residues. CDR3 DNA: TGCAGTGCCCACTGGGGCAGTAACACTGAAGCTTTCTTT. Residues: CSAHWGSNTEAFF.

The chain couples TRBV5-1 to TRBJ2-7, with D perhaps TRBD1 (5 bases). Germline values: CDR1 SGHRS, CDR2 YFSETQ. V dropped 0 bases and J dropped 6 bases, with 13 bases sitting between them. CDR3 length: 14 residues. This chain's CDR3 is CASSLGQTYGEQYF. In DNA form, the CDR3 reads TGCGCCAGCAGCTTGGGACAGACCTACGGCGAGCAGTACTTC.

This chain uses TRBV6-5 with TRBJ2-7; 9 nucleotides line up with TRBD2. This CDR3 is built from 14 residues. The V gene end was trimmed by 6 bases and the J gene end by 2 bases; junction bases not matched to a gene: 5. Germline assignment: CDR1 MNHEY and CDR2 SVGAGI. CDR3 loop: CASSRTSVPYEQYF. DNA of the CDR3: TGTGCCAGCAGCCGGACTAGCGTACCCTACGAGCAGTACTTC.

This clonotype was picked up one time. The chain employs TRBV6-5 and TRBJ2-3; 10 nucleotides align to TRBD2. This CDR3 is built from 16 residues. Germline CDR1 MNHEY, CDR2 SVGAGI. The ends lost 2 bases at V and 6 bases at J; junction bases unmatched: 8. CDR3 in amino acids: CASSYRLAGASDTQYF. The CDR3 coding sequence is TGTGCCAGCAGTTACCGGCTAGCGGGAGCATCGGATACGCAGTATTTT.

The chain has TRBV29-1 and TRBJ2-2; 10 nucleotides line up with TRBD1. This CDR3 is built from 15 residues. V was pared by 3 bases and J by 2 bases, with 3 bases of the junction left unmatched. The V gene's germline CDR1 is SQVTM and CDR2 ANQGSEA. Written as DNA, the CDR3 is TGCAGCGTTGATGGGACAGGGGCTAACACCGGGGAGCTGTTTTTT. Encoded protein: CSVDGTGANTGELFF.

V usage is TRBV29-1 and J usage is TRBJ2-4, with TRBD2 matching 8 bases. CDR3 length: 13 residues. V lost 7 bases to trimming and J lost 7 bases; unmatched junction nucleotides: 9. Germline assignment: CDR1 SQVTM and CDR2 ANQGSEA. As DNA, the CDR3 is TGCAGCGCCGGGGGGGGCGGTTGGAACATTCAGTACTTC. Protein: CSAGGGGWNIQYF.

The chain combines TRBV2 with TRBJ1-3; perhaps TRBD1 as D (5 bases). Per germline, CDR1 SNHLY and CDR2 FYNNEI. The CDR3 has 16 amino acids. The ends were cut back, 7 bases at V and 0 bases at J, with 16 bases in the middle. The CDR3 here is CASKSDRTFSGNTIYF. The DNA for the CDR3 is TGTGCCAGCAAATCCGACAGAACCTTCTCTGGAAACACCATATATTTT.

The chain carries TRBV30 and TRBJ2-2, with D maybe TRBD1 (5 bases). In germline, CDR1 is GTSNPN, CDR2 SVGIG (reference sequence). The CDR3 runs to 14 residues. V was pared by 5 bases and J by 4 bases, with 14 bases between. CDR3 in amino acids: CAWSPGHTTGELFF. The CDR3 coding sequence is TGTGCCTGGTCCCCAGGACACACCACCGGGGAGCTGTTTTTT.